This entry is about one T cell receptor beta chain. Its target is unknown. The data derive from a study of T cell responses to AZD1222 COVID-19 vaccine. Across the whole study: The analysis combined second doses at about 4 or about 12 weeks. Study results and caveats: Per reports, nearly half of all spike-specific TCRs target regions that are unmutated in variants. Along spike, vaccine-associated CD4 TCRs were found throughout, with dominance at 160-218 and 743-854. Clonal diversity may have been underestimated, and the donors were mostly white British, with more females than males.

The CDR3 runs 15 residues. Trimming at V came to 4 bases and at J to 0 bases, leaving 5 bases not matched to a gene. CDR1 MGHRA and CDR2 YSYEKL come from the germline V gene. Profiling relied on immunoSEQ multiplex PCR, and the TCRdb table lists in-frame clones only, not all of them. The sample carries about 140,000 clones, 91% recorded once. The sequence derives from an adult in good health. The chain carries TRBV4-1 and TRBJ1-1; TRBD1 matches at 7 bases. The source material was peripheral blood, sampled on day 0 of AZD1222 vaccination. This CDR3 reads CASSPKQGMNTEAFF. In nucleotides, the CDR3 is TGCGCCAGCAGCCCCAAACAGGGGATGAACACTGAAGCTTTCTTT.